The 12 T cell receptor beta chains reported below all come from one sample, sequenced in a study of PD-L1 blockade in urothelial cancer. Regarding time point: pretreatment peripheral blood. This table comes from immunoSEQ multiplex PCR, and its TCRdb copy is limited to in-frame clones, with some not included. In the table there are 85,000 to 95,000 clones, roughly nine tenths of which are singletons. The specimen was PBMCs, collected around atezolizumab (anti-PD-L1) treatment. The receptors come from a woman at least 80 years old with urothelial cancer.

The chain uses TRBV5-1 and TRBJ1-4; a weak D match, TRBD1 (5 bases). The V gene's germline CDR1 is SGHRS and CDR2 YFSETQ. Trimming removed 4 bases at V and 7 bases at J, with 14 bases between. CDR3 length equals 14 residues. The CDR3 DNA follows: TGCGCCAGCAGCGCCGGCGGGGGACGTGAAAAACTGTTTTTT. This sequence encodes CASSAGGGREKLFF.

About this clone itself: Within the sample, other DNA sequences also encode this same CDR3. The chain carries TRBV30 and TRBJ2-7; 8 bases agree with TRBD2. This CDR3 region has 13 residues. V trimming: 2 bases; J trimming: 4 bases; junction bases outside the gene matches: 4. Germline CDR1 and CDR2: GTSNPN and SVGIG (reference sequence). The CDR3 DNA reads TGTGCCTGGAGTACGGGAGGGCCTTACGAGCAGTACTTC. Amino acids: CAWSTGGPYEQYF.

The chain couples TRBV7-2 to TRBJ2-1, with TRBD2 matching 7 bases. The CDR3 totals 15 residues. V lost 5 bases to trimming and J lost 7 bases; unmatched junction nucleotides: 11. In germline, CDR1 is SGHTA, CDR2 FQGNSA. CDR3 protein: CASSPFGGRGNEQFF. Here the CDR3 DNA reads TGTGCCAGCAGCCCCTTTGGCGGGAGAGGGAATGAGCAGTTCTTC.

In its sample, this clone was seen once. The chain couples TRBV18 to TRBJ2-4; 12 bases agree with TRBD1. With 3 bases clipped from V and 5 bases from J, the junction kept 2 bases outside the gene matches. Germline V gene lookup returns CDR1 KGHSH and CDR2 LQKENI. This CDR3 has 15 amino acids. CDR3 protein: CASSPGTGGQNIQYF. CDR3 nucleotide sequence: TGTGCCAGCTCACCCGGGACAGGGGGCCAAAACATTCAGTACTTC.

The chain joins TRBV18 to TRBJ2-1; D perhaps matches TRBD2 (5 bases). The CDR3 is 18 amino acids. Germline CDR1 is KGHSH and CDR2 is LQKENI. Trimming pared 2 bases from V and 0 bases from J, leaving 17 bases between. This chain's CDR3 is CASSPEGGGASSYNEQFF. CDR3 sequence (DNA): TGTGCCAGCTCACCAGAGGGTGGAGGCGCGAGCTCCTACAATGAGCAGTTCTTC.

The CDR3 region has the DNA TGTGCCAGCAGCTCAAGCGGCGCGAGCTCCTACGAGCAGTACTTC. Translating gives CASSSSGASSYEQYF. The rearrangement uses TRBV28 and TRBJ2-7; the D gene is possibly TRBD2 (5 bases). This CDR3 has 15 residues. The V gene lost 6 bases and the J gene lost 0 bases, with 15 bases spanning the gap. Germline values: CDR1 MDHEN, CDR2 SYDVKM.

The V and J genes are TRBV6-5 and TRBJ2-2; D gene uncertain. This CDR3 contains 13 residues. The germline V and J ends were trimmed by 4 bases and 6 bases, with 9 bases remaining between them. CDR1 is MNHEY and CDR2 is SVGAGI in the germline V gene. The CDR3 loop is CASSFSEPGELFF. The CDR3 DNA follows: TGTGCCAGCAGTTTCAGCGAGCCCGGGGAGCTGTTTTTT.

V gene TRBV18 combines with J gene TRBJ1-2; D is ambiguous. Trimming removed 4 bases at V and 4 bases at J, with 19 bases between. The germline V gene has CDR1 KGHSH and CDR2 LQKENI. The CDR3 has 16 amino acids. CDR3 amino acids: CASSRGRGPRVYGYTF. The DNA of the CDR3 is TGTGCCAGCTCACGGGGAAGAGGGCCTCGGGTCTATGGCTACACCTTC. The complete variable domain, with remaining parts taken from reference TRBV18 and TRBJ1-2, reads NAGVMQNPRHLVRRRGQEARLRCSPMKGHSHVYWYRQLPEEGLKFMVYLQKENIIDESGMPKERFSAEFPKEGPSILRIQQVVRGDSAAYFCASSRGRGPRVYGYTFGSGTRLTVV.

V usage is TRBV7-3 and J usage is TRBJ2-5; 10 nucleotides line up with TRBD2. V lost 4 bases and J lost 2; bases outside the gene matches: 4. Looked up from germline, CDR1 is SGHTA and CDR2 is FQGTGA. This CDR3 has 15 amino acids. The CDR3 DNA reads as TGTGCCAGCAGCTCCCTAGCGGGAGCACAAGAGACCCAGTACTTC. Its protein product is CASSSLAGAQETQYF.

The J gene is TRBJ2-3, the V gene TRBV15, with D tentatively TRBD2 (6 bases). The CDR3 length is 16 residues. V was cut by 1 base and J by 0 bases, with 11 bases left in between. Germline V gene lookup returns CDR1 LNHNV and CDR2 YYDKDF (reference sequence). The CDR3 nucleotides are TGTGCCACCAGCAGAGGGGTAGCGGTAAGCACAGATACGCAGTATTTT. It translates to CATSRGVAVSTDTQYF.

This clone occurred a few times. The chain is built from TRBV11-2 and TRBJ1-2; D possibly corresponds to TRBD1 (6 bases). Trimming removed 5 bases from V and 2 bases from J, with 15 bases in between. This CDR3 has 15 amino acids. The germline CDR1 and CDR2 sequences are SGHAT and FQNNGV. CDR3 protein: CASSTNNGQNYGYTF. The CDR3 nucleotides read TGTGCCAGCAGCACCAACAATGGACAGAACTATGGCTACACCTTC.

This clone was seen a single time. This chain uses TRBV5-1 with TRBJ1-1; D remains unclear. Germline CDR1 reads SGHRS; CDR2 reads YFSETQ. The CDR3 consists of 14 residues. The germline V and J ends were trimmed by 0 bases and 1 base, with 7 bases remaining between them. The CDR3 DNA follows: TGCGCCAGCAGCTTGGACAGTCGGAACACTGAAGCTTTCTTT. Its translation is CASSLDSRNTEAFF.